The clone carrying this T cell receptor (beta chain) came up a few times. Antigen unknown. During its preparation, the TCRbeta library received unique molecular identifiers. TCRdb independently ran MiXCR on the PCR reads; one entry per CDR3 protein. This sample has some 840,000 distinct CDR3 sequences, with approximately 15% found just once. These data originate in a study of T-cell reconstitution after alpha-beta-depleted transplantation in children. General observations from the study: Hyperexpanded clones declined; after one year, newly produced T cells mostly supplied diversity. TCRbeta diversity was high at day 60 in some patients (a result of surviving recipient T cells and thymic progenitors). Expanded clones from the graft, numbering several hundred, reportedly supplied alpha-beta T cells about two months after transplant.

The input for sequencing was PBMCs, mostly from graft donor cells, taken 360 days after TCRalphabeta/CD19-depleted stem cell transplant. The TCR sequence derives from a male patient aged 10-17 years who had a stem cell transplant for acute lymphoblastic leukemia, so the T cells may come from the graft donor.

Here the CDR3 reads CASSENGAGTYNEQFF. CDR3 nucleotides: TGCGCCAGCAGTGAAAACGGAGCGGGAACCTACAATGAGCAGTTCTTC. The chain uses TRBV10-1 and TRBJ2-1; 7 bases map to TRBD2. The CDR3 contains 16 residues. CDR1 WNHNN and CDR2 SYGVQD come from the germline V gene (reference sequence). Losses at the gene ends were 3 bases for V and 2 bases for J; bases not matched to a gene: 7.